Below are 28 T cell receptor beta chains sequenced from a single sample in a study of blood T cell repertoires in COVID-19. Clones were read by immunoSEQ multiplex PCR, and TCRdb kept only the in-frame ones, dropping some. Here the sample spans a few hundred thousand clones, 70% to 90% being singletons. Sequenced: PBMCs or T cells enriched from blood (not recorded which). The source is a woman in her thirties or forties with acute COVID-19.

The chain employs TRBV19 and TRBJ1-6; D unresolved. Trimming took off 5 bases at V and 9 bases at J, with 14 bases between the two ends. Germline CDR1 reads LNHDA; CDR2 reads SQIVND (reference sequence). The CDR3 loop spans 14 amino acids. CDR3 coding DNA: TGTGCCAGTAGTCGGGGAATGCGGGGTTCACCCCTCCACTTT. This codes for CASSRGMRGSPLHF.

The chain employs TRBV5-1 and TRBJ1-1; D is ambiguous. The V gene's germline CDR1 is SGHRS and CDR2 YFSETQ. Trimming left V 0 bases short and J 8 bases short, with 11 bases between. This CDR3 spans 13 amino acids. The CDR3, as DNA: TGCGCCAGCAGCTTGGTCGGGGATTCCGAAGCTTTCTTT. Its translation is CASSLVGDSEAFF.

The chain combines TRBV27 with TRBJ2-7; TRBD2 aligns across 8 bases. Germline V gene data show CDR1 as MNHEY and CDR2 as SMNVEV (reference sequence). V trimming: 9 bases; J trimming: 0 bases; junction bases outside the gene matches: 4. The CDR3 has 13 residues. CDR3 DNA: TGTGCCAGTAGCGGGGAAGCCTCCTACGAGCAGTACTTC. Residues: CASSGEASYEQYF.

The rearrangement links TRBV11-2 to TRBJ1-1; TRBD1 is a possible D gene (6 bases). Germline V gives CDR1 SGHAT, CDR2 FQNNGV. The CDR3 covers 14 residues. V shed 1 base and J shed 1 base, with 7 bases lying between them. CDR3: CASSLVGGNTEAFF. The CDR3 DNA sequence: TGTGCCAGCAGCTTAGTAGGGGGGAACACTGAAGCTTTCTTT. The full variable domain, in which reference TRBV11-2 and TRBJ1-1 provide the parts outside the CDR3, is EAGVAQSPRYKIIEKRQSVAFWCNPISGHATLYWYQQILGQGPKLLIQFQNNGVVDDSQLPKDRFSAERLKGVDSTLKIQPAKLEDSAVYLCASSLVGGNTEAFFGQGTRLTVV.

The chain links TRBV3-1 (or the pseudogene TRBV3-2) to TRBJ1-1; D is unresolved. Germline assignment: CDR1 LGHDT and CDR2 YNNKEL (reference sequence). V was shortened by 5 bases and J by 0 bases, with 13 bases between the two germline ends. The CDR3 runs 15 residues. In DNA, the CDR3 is TGTGCCAGCAGCTCACCGTGGGAGATGAACACTGAAGCTTTCTTT. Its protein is CASSSPWEMNTEAFF.

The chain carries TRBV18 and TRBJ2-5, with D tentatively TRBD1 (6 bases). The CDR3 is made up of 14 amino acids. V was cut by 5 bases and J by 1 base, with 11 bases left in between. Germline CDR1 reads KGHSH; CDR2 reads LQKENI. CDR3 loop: CASSGTRGQETQYF. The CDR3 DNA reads TGTGCCAGCTCAGGCACCAGGGGCCAAGAGACCCAGTACTTC.

The DNA of the CDR3 is TGTGCCAGCAGCACTGTTATTGGAGTGCGAGAAAAACTGTTTTTT. Its translation is CASSTVIGVREKLFF. This rearrangement joins TRBV5-6 to TRBJ1-4; D remains ambiguous. Looked up from germline, CDR1 is SGHDT and CDR2 is YYEEEE. Trimming shortened V by 4 bases and J by 8 bases, and 18 bases separated the two germline ends. The CDR3 contains 15 residues. The complete variable domain, with remaining parts taken from reference TRBV5-6 and TRBJ1-4, reads DAGVTQSPTHLIKTRGQQVTLRCSPKSGHDTVSWYQQALGQGPQFIFQYYEEEERQRGNFPDRFSGHQFPNYSSELNVNALLLGDSALYLCASSTVIGVREKLFFGSGTQLSVL.

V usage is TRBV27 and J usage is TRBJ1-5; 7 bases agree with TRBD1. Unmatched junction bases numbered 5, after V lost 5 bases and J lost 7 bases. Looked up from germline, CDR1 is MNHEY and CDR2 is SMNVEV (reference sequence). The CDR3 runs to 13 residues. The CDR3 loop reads CASSEGQRQPQHF. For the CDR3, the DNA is TGTGCCAGCAGTGAGGGACAGCGGCAGCCCCAGCATTTT.

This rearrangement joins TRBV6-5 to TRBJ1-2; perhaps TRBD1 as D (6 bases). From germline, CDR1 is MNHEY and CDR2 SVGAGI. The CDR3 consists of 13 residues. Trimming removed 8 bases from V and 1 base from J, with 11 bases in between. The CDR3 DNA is TGTGCCAGCCAAGACAGGAGTAACTATGGCTACACCTTC. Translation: CASQDRSNYGYTF.

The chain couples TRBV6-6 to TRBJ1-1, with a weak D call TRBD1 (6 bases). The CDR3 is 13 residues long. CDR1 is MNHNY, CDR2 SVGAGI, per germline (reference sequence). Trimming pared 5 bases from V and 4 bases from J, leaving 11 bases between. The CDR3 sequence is CASSPGQITEAFF. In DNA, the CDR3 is TGTGCCAGCAGTCCAGGACAGATCACTGAAGCTTTCTTT.

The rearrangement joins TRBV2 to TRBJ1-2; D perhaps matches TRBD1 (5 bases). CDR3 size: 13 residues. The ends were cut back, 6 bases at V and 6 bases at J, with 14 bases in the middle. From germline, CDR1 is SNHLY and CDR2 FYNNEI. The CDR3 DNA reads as TGTGCCAGCAGGAACAACCCGGGGGATGGCTACACCTTC. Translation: CASRNNPGDGYTF.

CDR3 loop: CASSLRGTETQYF. As DNA, the CDR3 is TGTGCCAGCAGCTTACGAGGAACAGAGACCCAGTACTTC. This chain connects TRBV7-2 to TRBJ2-5; D is ambiguous. This CDR3 comprises 13 residues. Germline CDR1 and CDR2: SGHTA and FQGNSA. Trimming took off 2 bases at V and 4 bases at J, with 8 bases between the two ends.

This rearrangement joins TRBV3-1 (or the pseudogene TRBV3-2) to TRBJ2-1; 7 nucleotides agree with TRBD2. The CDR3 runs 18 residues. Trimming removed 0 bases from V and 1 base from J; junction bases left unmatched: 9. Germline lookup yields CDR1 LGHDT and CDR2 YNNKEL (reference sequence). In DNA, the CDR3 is TGTGCCAGCAGCCAAGATAGGCTAGCGGAGGCTTCCTACAATGAGCAGTTCTTC. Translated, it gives CASSQDRLAEASYNEQFF.

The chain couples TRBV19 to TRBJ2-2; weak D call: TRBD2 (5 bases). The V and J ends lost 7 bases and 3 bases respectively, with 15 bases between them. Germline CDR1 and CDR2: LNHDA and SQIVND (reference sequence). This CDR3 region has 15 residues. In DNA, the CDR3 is TGTGCCAGTACCTTTCGGGATTTGTACACCGGGGAGCTGTTTTTT. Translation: CASTFRDLYTGELFF.

The CDR3 reads CASSFWDRYNEQFF. CDR3 DNA: TGTGCCAGCAGCTTTTGGGACAGATACAATGAGCAGTTCTTC. The chain uses TRBV7-9 and TRBJ2-1; 7 nucleotides match TRBD1. V was clipped by 3 bases and J by 4 bases; unmatched bases: 3. CDR1 and CDR2 (germline): SEHNR, FQNEAQ (reference sequence). This CDR3 is 14 amino acids long.

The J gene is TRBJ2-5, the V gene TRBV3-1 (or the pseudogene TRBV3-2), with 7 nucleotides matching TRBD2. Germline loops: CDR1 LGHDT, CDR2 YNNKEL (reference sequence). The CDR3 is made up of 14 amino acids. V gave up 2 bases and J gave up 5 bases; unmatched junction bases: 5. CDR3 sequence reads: CASSQQTGGETQYF. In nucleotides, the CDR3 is TGTGCCAGCAGCCAACAAACCGGGGGGGAGACCCAGTACTTC.

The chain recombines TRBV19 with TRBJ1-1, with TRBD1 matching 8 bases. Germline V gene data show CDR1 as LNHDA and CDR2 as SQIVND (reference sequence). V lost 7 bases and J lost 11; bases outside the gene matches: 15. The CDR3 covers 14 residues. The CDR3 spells CASTQPGGGVTAFF. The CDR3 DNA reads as TGTGCCAGTACCCAACCAGGGGGCGGGGTTACGGCTTTCTTT. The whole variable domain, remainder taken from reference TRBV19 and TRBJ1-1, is DGGITQSPKYLFRKEGQNVTLSCEQNLNHDAMYWYRQDPGQGLRLIYYSQIVNDFQKGDIAEGYSVSREKKESFPLTVTSAQKNPTAFYLCASTQPGGGVTAFFGQGTRLTVV.

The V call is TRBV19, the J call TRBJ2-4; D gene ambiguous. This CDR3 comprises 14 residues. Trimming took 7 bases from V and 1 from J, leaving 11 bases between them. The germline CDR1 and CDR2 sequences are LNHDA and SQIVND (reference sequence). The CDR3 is CASTTVGAKNIQYF. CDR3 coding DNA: TGTGCCAGTACAACGGTGGGCGCCAAAAACATTCAGTACTTC.

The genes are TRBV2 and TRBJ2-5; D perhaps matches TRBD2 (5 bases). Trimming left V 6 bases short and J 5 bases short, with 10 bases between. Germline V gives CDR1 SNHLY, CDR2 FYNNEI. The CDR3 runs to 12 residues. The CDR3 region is CASSGLGETQYF. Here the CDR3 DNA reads TGTGCCAGCAGCGGACTTGGCGAGACCCAGTACTTC.

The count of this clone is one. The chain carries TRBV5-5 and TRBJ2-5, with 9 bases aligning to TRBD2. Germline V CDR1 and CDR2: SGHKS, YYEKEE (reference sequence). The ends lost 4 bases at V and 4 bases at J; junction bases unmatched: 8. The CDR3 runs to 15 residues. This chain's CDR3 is CASSGTRGGAETQYF. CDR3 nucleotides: TGTGCCAGCAGCGGCACGCGGGGGGGAGCAGAGACCCAGTACTTC.

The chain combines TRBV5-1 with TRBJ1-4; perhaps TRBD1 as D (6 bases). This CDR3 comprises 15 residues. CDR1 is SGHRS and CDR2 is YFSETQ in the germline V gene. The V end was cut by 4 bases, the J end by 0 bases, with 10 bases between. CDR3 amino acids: CASSPQGATNEKLFF. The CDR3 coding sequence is TGCGCCAGCAGCCCACAGGGAGCAACTAATGAAAAACTGTTTTTT. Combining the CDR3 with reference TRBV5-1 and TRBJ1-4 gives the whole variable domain KAGVTQTPRYLIKTRGQQVTLSCSPISGHRSVSWYQQTPGQGLQFLFEYFSETQRNKGNFPGRFSGRQFSNSRSEMNVSTLELGDSALYLCASSPQGATNEKLFFGSGTQLSVL.

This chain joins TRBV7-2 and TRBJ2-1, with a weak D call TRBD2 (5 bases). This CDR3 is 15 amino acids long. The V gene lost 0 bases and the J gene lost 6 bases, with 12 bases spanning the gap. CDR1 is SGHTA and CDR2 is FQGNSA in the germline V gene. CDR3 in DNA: TGTGCCAGCAGCTTAGCTAGCCGGGAAGGCAATGAGCAGTTCTTC. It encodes CASSLASREGNEQFF.

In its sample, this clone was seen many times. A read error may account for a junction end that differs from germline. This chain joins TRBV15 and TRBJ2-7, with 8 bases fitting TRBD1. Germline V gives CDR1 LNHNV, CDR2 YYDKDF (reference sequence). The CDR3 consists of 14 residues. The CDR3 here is CATRRDRGSYEQYF. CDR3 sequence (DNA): TGTGCCACCAGGAGAGACAGGGGCTCCTACGAGCAGTACTTC.

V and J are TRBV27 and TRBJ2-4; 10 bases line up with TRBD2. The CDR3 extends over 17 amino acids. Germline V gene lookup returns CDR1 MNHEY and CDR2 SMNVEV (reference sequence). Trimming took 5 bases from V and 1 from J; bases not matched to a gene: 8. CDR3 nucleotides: TGTGCCAGCAGTCCACGAACTAGCGGGGCTGCCAAAAACATTCAGTACTTC. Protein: CASSPRTSGAAKNIQYF.

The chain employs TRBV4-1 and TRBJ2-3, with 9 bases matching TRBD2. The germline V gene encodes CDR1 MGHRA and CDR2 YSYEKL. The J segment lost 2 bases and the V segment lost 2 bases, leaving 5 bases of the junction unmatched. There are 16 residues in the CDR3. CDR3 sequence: CASSQRAGGSTDTQYF. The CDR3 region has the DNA TGCGCCAGCAGCCAAAGAGCGGGAGGCTCCACAGATACGCAGTATTTT.

CDR3 DNA sequence: TGTGCCAGCAGCGTTTCCCAACTAGCGGGAGTGTTCTACAATGAGCAGTTCTTC. This translates into CASSVSQLAGVFYNEQFF. The chain recombines TRBV28 with TRBJ2-1, with TRBD2 identical over 11 bases. V dropped 6 bases and J dropped 3; count of bases not matched to a gene: 13. Germline-derived CDR1 and CDR2 are MDHEN and SYDVKM. This CDR3 is built from 18 residues.

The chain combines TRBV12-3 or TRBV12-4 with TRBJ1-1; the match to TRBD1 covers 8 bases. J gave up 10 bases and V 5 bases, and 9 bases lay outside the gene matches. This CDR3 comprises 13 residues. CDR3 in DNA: TGTGCCAGCAGTGCCGCAGGGGGCTCTAGAGCTTTCTTT. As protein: CASSAAGGSRAFF.

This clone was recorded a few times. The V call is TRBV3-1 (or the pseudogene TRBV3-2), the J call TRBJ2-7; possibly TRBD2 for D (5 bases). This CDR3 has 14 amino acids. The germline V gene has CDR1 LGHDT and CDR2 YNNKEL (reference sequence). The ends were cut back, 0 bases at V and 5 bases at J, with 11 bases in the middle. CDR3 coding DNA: TGTGCCAGCAGCCAAGATGTCGCGGGTAACGAGCAGTACGTC. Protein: CASSQDVAGNEQYV.